These 16 T cell receptor beta chains were all obtained from the same sample, sequenced in a study of blood T cells in healthy people across ages. PCR was performed a second time for about 7 to 12 cycles using a sample-barcoded 5' primer and a J-beta primer mix. One entry per CDR3 protein, called by TCRdb with MiXCR from the 5' RACE reads. The data contain 1.4 million to 1.5 million distinct CDR3 sequences, roughly 40% of them singletons. Sequencing was performed on blood. The receptors were gathered from a woman between 18 and 29 years old in good health.

J is TRBJ2-7 and V is TRBV7-3; D might be TRBD1 or TRBD2, each matching 6 bases. Trimming removed 5 bases at V and 0 bases at J, with 11 bases between. The CDR3 has 14 amino acids. Germline-derived CDR1 and CDR2 are SGHTA and FQGTGA. The DNA for the CDR3 is TGTGCCAGCAGCGAAGGGGGGCTCTCCTACGAGCAGTACTTC. Protein product: CASSEGGLSYEQYF.

The chain links TRBV10-3 to TRBJ2-5; D perhaps matches TRBD1 (6 bases). V was cut by 6 bases and J by 0 bases, with 8 bases left in between. Germline-derived CDR1 and CDR2 are ENHRY and SYGVKD. The CDR3 loop spans 13 amino acids. CDR3 loop: CAIRDSNQETQYF. The CDR3 DNA reads as TGTGCCATCAGGGACAGCAACCAAGAGACCCAGTACTTC.

The rearrangement uses TRBV15 and TRBJ1-2, with D possibly being TRBD1 (5 bases). Germline loops: CDR1 LNHNV, CDR2 YYDKDF (reference sequence). The CDR3 spans 16 residues. V gave up 3 bases and J gave up 6 bases, with 20 bases separating them. The CDR3 reads CATSSLGRSEPHGYTF. In nucleotides, the CDR3 is TGTGCCACCAGCAGTCTGGGACGGTCGGAGCCCCATGGCTACACCTTC.

The genes are TRBV10-3 and TRBJ2-7; 7 nucleotides agree with TRBD2. V shed 1 base, J shed 3 bases, and the junction held 3 bases outside the gene matches. This CDR3 comprises 14 residues. Germline V gene lookup returns CDR1 ENHRY and CDR2 SYGVKD. The CDR3 DNA reads as TGTGCCATCAGTGAGTGGGGGGGTAGCTACGAGCAGTACTTC. It specifies CAISEWGGSYEQYF.

This clonotype was seen a handful of times. The gene calls are TRBV7-2 and TRBJ2-7; no clear D gene. The ends were cut back, 3 bases at V and 0 bases at J, with 12 bases in the middle. CDR1 is SGHTA, CDR2 FQGNSA, per germline. CDR3 length: 15 residues. The CDR3 here is CASSLLTQSSYEQYF. CDR3 DNA: TGTGCCAGCAGCTTGTTGACTCAGAGCTCCTACGAGCAGTACTTC.

The chain links TRBV12-3 or TRBV12-4 to TRBJ2-1; tentative D call: TRBD2 (6 bases). The CDR3 covers 16 residues. Trimming stripped 4 bases from V and 7 bases from J, with 20 bases between. Here the CDR3 reads CASSWTDYKAGNEQFF. The CDR3 DNA follows: TGTGCCAGCAGTTGGACGGACTACAAGGCAGGGAATGAGCAGTTCTTC.

The chain links TRBV2 to TRBJ1-5; D gene ambiguous. Trimming took off 6 bases at V and 4 bases at J, with 16 bases between the two ends. CDR3 length: 15 residues. Germline-derived CDR1 and CDR2 are SNHLY and FYNNEI. CDR3 coding DNA: TGTGCCAGCAGCACCGACCCCTTAGGGAATCAGCCCCAGCATTTT. Translated: CASSTDPLGNQPQHF.

The rearrangement uses TRBV20-1 and TRBJ2-1; 11 bases line up with TRBD2. After removal of 2 bases from V and 9 bases from J, the junction contained 6 bases not matched to a gene. From germline, CDR1 is DFQATT and CDR2 SNEGSKA (reference sequence). The CDR3 is 14 residues long. The CDR3 protein is CSARLTSGVGEQFF. The CDR3 nucleotides read TGCAGTGCTAGACTGACTAGCGGGGTAGGTGAGCAGTTCTTC.

This clonotype came up many times. The junction differs from germline at one of its ends, possibly a read error. The chain has TRBV18 and TRBJ2-5; D gene unclear. In germline, CDR1 is KGHSH, CDR2 LQKENI. The CDR3 is made up of 12 amino acids. DNA for the CDR3: TGCGCCAGCAGCCCTTCTCAAGAGACCCAGTACTTC. Its translation is CASSPSQETQYF.

CDR3 nucleotides: TGTGCCTGGAAGGATGGGAGGACTAGCGCTCGACAGTGGGGGACGCAGTATTTT. Residues: CAWKDGRTSARQWGTQYF. J is TRBJ2-3 and V is TRBV30; TRBD2 agrees at 9 bases. With 4 bases clipped from V and 9 bases from J, the junction kept 23 bases outside the gene matches. The CDR3 has 18 residues. CDR1 is GTSNPN, CDR2 SVGIG, per germline (reference sequence).

The chain is built from TRBV5-5 and TRBJ1-4; D gene uncertain. V lost 4 bases and J 7 bases, leaving 11 bases between the germline ends. This CDR3 comprises 13 residues. Per the germline V gene, CDR1 is SGHKS and CDR2 is YYEKEE (reference sequence). CDR3: CASSGTSGEKLFF. CDR3 DNA: TGTGCCAGCAGCGGAACATCGGGTGAAAAACTGTTTTTT.

The chain is built from TRBV12-3 or TRBV12-4 and TRBJ2-7, with 14 positions matching TRBD2. Trimming took 7 bases from V and 10 from J; bases not matched to a gene: 18. The CDR3 is 17 residues long. CDR3 sequence: CASMGGVTSGRGESQYF. CDR3 DNA: TGTGCCAGCATGGGCGGTGTGACTAGCGGGAGGGGGGAGAGCCAGTACTTC.

The chain has TRBV10-3 and TRBJ2-5, with D tentatively TRBD1 (6 bases). CDR1 and CDR2 from the germline V gene are ENHRY and SYGVKD. The CDR3 is made up of 15 amino acids. Trimming took 2 bases from V and 3 from J, leaving 13 bases between them. The CDR3 nucleotides read TGTGCCATCAGTGAGAGAGGACAGCGGAAAGAGACCCAGTACTTC. Translation: CAISERGQRKETQYF.

The V and J genes are TRBV28 and TRBJ2-5, with TRBD1 matching over 10 bases. CDR1 and CDR2 (germline): MDHEN, SYDVKM. The CDR3 sequence is 15 residues long. V lost 3 bases, J lost 1 base, and 2 bases stayed unmatched. The CDR3, as DNA: TGTGCCAGCAGTTTGTGGACAGGGGGCCAAGAGACCCAGTACTTC. This codes for CASSLWTGGQETQYF.

Here the CDR3 DNA reads TGTGCCAGCAGTGAATCGGGCAATGAGCAGTTCTTC. Encoded protein: CASSESGNEQFF. The genes are TRBV25-1 and TRBJ2-1; D not resolved. V was clipped by 1 base and J by 6 bases, with 4 bases between them. The CDR3 spans 12 residues. The V gene's germline CDR1 is MGHDK and CDR2 SYGVNS.

The V gene is TRBV10-3, the J gene TRBJ2-7; D call uncertain. The germline V gene has CDR1 ENHRY and CDR2 SYGVKD. The CDR3 is 13 amino acids. V was cut by 5 bases and J by 1 base, with 9 bases left in between. This chain's CDR3 is CAISLAASYEQYF. The CDR3 bases are TGTGCCATCAGTCTTGCGGCATCCTACGAGCAGTACTTC.